This entry lists 16 T cell receptor beta chains sequenced from one sample in a study of blood T cell repertoires in COVID-19. This table comes from immunoSEQ multiplex PCR, and its TCRdb copy is limited to in-frame clones, with some not included. The sample includes approximately 140,000 clones, over 75% of them seen just once. Sequenced input: peripheral blood. The receptor source for this set is a man aged 70-80 years with active COVID-19.

This clone appeared a single time. The rearrangement joins TRBV27 to TRBJ1-2; 8 bases match TRBD1. The CDR3 contains 16 residues. Germline-derived CDR1 and CDR2 are MNHEY and SMNVEV (reference sequence). V lost 6 bases to trimming and J lost 4 bases; unmatched junction nucleotides: 13. In DNA form, the CDR3 reads TGTGCCAGCAGCCGCCAGGGGGCTCATGGGTCCTATGGCTACACCTTC. This codes for CASSRQGAHGSYGYTF.

This clone is a singleton in its sample. The rearrangement joins TRBV28 to TRBJ1-5, with TRBD1 matching over 7 bases. V shed 2 bases and J 1 base; nucleotides not matched to a gene: 8. The CDR3 extends over 17 amino acids. Germline lookup yields CDR1 MDHEN and CDR2 SYDVKM. The chain's CDR3 is CASSLPRQGMSNQPQHF. The CDR3 DNA follows: TGTGCCAGCAGTTTACCCCGACAGGGAATGAGCAATCAGCCCCAGCATTTT.

The gene calls are TRBV5-1 and TRBJ2-2; 10 nucleotides match TRBD1. Trimming cost V 5 bases and J 7 bases; bases outside gene matches: 5. The length of the CDR3 is 14 residues. Germline V CDR1 and CDR2: SGHRS, YFSETQ. CDR3 DNA: TGCGCCAGCAGAGGACAGGGGGGTGTCGGGGAGCTGTTTTTT. Residues: CASRGQGGVGELFF.

This chain links TRBV28 with TRBJ1-1, with 11 bases that match TRBD1. CDR1 and CDR2 (germline): MDHEN, SYDVKM. V lost 6 bases and J lost 10; bases outside the gene matches: 4. The CDR3 runs to 12 residues. In nucleotides, the CDR3 is TGTGCCAGCAGCTCTGGGACAGGGGGAGCTTTCTTT. Translated: CASSSGTGGAFF.

V is TRBV6-5 and J is TRBJ1-3; the match to TRBD1 covers 9 bases. Trimming cost V 6 bases and J 2 bases; bases outside gene matches: 2. Germline CDR1 is MNHEY and CDR2 is SVGAGI. The length of the CDR3 is 14 residues. The CDR3 DNA sequence: TGTGCCAGCAGGCGACAGGGGGCTGGAAACACCATATATTTT. As protein: CASRRQGAGNTIYF.

This chain links TRBV3-1 (or the pseudogene TRBV3-2) with TRBJ2-1, with 7 bases lining up with TRBD2. J gave up 4 bases and V 6 bases, and 12 bases lay outside the gene matches. This CDR3 region has 16 residues. Germline lookup yields CDR1 LGHDT and CDR2 YNNKEL (reference sequence). CDR3 loop: CASSLFSGQQYNEQFF. The DNA of the CDR3 is TGTGCCAGCAGTCTGTTTAGCGGGCAGCAATACAATGAGCAGTTCTTC.

V usage is TRBV5-1 and J usage is TRBJ2-1; TRBD2 matches at 11 bases. The germline V gene encodes CDR1 SGHRS and CDR2 YFSETQ. The CDR3 is 19 amino acids. Trimming removed 2 bases from V and 3 bases from J; junction bases left unmatched: 13. The CDR3 DNA reads as TGCGCCAGCAGCTTAATTAGCGGGAGGGCCGAAGCTGGCTACAATGAGCAGTTCTTC. Protein product: CASSLISGRAEAGYNEQFF.

This clone counts as medium-sized. The chain uses TRBV28 and TRBJ2-5; D may be TRBD2 (7 bases). The V gene's germline CDR1 is MDHEN and CDR2 SYDVKM. The length of the CDR3 is 12 residues. V lost 3 bases and J 12 bases, leaving 14 bases between the germline ends. CDR3 in amino acids: CASSLAGAEEYF. The CDR3 DNA follows: TGTGCCAGCAGTTTGGCGGGGGCTGAGGAGTACTTC.

V and J are TRBV3-1 (or the pseudogene TRBV3-2) and TRBJ1-1, with a tentative D call TRBD1 (6 bases). Trimming took off 5 bases at V and 4 bases at J, with 14 bases between the two ends. Germline V gene sequence: CDR1 LGHDT, CDR2 YNNKEL (reference sequence). CDR3 length: 14 residues. The CDR3 loop is CASSAFRGGTEAFF. CDR3 nucleotides: TGTGCCAGCAGCGCCTTCAGGGGCGGCACTGAAGCTTTCTTT.

The rearrangement joins TRBV6-1 to TRBJ1-6; D remains ambiguous. This CDR3 is 15 amino acids long. Deletions cut 3 bases from V and 8 bases from J, with 14 bases between. Germline V lookup: CDR1 MNHNS, CDR2 SASEGT. The CDR3 DNA reads TGTGCCAGCAGTGACCAGTCGGACTGGGATTCACCCCTCCACTTT. Amino acid sequence: CASSDQSDWDSPLHF.

The chain is built from TRBV28 and TRBJ1-1; the D is unclear. The CDR3 extends over 14 amino acids. V was cut by 8 bases and J by 1 base, with 14 bases left in between. Germline V CDR1 and CDR2: MDHEN, SYDVKM. CDR3 coding DNA: TGTGCCAGCTCCTCGGGTCGAGGGAACACTGAAGCTTTCTTT. Translating it yields CASSSGRGNTEAFF.

CDR3: CAWGTSGRREQYF. The CDR3 DNA follows: TGTGCCTGGGGGACTAGCGGGAGACGCGAGCAGTACTTC. The chain joins TRBV30 to TRBJ2-7; 14 positions agree with TRBD2. The germline gives CDR1 GTSNPN, CDR2 SVGIG (reference sequence). V shed 5 bases and J 6 bases; nucleotides not matched to a gene: 3. This CDR3 spans 13 amino acids.

This sequence joins TRBV5-5 and TRBJ2-7, with unresolved D. The ends were cut back, 4 bases at V and 3 bases at J, with 11 bases in the middle. CDR3 length: 13 amino acids. The germline CDR1 and CDR2 sequences are SGHKS and YYEKEE (reference sequence). The CDR3 DNA is TGTGCCAGCAGCCCTACCCCTCTCTACGAGCAGTACTTC. Translated, it gives CASSPTPLYEQYF.

The chain links TRBV10-3 to TRBJ2-7; D gene ambiguous. Germline CDR1 ENHRY, CDR2 SYGVKD. This CDR3 spans 13 amino acids. The V and J ends lost 4 bases and 3 bases respectively, with 10 bases between them. CDR3 amino acids: CAISGNLGYEQYF. The CDR3, as DNA: TGTGCCATCAGTGGGAACCTAGGCTACGAGCAGTACTTC.

The chain recombines TRBV19 with TRBJ1-2; a weak D match, TRBD1 (5 bases). Looked up from germline, CDR1 is LNHDA and CDR2 is SQIVND (reference sequence). V was trimmed by 3 bases and J by 0 bases, leaving 8 bases between them. This CDR3 is 14 amino acids long. The DNA of the CDR3 is TGTGCCAGTAGTATTACAGGTACTAACTATGGCTACACCTTC. It specifies CASSITGTNYGYTF.

The chain is built from TRBV5-6 and TRBJ1-1; D perhaps matches TRBD1 (5 bases). The CDR3 contains 16 residues. Germline-derived CDR1 and CDR2 are SGHDT and YYEEEE. Between the trimmed V and J ends, which lost 1 base and 1 base, there was a span of 14 bases. This chain's CDR3 is CASSLRGGPRNTEAFF. DNA for the CDR3: TGTGCCAGCAGCTTGCGGGGGGGACCTAGGAACACTGAAGCTTTCTTT.